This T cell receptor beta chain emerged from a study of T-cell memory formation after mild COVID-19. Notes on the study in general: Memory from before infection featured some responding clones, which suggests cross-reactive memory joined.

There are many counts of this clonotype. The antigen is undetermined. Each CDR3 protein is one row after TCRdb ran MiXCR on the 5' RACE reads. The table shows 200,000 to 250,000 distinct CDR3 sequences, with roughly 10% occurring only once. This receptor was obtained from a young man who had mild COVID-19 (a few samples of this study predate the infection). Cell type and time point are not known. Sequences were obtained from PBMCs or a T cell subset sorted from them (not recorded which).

The CDR3, as DNA: TGTGCCAGCAGCACCGGAGGAGGGGGCACAGATACGCAGTATTTT. This encodes CASSTGGGGTDTQYF. The gene calls are TRBV7-2 and TRBJ2-3; a possible D gene is TRBD2 (6 bases). The CDR3 covers 15 residues. Trimming cost V 5 bases and J 1 base, with 13 bases left between them. From germline, CDR1 is SGHTA and CDR2 FQGNSA.